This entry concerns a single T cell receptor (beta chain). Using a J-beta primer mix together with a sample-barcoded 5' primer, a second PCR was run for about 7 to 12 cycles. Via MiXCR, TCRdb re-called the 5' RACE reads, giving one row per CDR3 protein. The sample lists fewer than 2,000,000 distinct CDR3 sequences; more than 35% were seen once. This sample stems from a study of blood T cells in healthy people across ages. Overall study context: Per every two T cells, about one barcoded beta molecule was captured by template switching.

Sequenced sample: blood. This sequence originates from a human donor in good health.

The CDR3 loop reads CASSLARRFSGNTIYF. The DNA of the CDR3 is TGTGCCAGCAGCTTAGCCAGACGGTTCTCTGGAAACACCATATATTTT. The chain is built from TRBV7-8 and TRBJ1-3; no reliable D call. The CDR3 is made up of 16 amino acids. V lost 0 bases to trimming and J lost 0 bases, with 9 bases between them. The germline gives CDR1 SGHVS, CDR2 FQNEAQ. Based on the CDR3 plus reference TRBV7-8 and TRBJ1-3, the full variable domain is GAGVSQSPRYKVAKRGQDVALRCDPISGHVSLFWYQQALGQGPEFLTYFQNEAQLDKSGLPSDRFFAERPEGSVSTLKIQRTQQEDSAVYLCASSLARRFSGNTIYFGEGSWLTVV.